These T cell receptor beta chains were read from a single sample in a study of cytomegalovirus exposure and HLA in healthy donors. Profiling relied on immunoSEQ multiplex PCR, and the TCRdb table lists in-frame clones only, not all of them. Altogether around 150,000 clones are present, roughly 79% being singletons, with the ten largest covering 25% to 30%. Sample: PBMCs. The source of these receptors is a young man in good health and CMV-seropositive. CDR3s include the opening cysteine and the closing phenylalanine or tryptophan. D genes are given only for firm matches. Clone size, where shown, is once, few, many, or a class for clones that have expanded.

d_gene	abundance	v_gene	j_gene	CDR3aa	CDR3nt
TRBD1	NA	TRBV4-1	TRBJ1-5	CASSQTGKQQPQHF	TGCGCCAGCAGCCAGACAGGGAAGCAACAGCCCCAGCATTTT
TRBD1	NA	TRBV5-6	TRBJ1-2	CASSFRTGGNGYTF	TGTGCCAGCAGCTTTCGCACAGGGGGTAATGGCTACACCTTC
NA	NA	TRBV19	TRBJ1-1	CASSPTGIYTEAFF	TGTGCCAGTAGCCCTACAGGGATTTACACTGAAGCTTTCTTT
NA	NA	TRBV5-6	TRBJ1-2	CASSFRVLYGYTF	TGTGCCAGCAGCTTCAGGGTTTTGTATGGCTACACCTTC
NA	NA	TRBV18	TRBJ2-7	CASSPLTGNEQYF	TGTGCCAGCTCACCCCTCACAGGTAACGAGCAGTACTTC
TRBD2	once	TRBV11-3	TRBJ2-1	CASSLVSGGVPEQFF	TGTGCCAGCAGCTTAGTATCGGGAGGGGTACCTGAGCAGTTCTTC
NA	NA	TRBV2	TRBJ1-1	CASSEARGRNTEAFF	TGTGCCAGCAGTGAAGCCAGGGGAAGGAACACTGAAGCTTTCTTT
NA	NA	TRBV9	TRBJ2-1	CASSVEAAALIVEQFF	TGTGCCAGCAGCGTAGAGGCGGCAGCCCTCATTGTTGAGCAGTTCTTC
TRBD2	NA	TRBV7-2	TRBJ2-2	CASSFGGRGTGELFF	TGTGCCAGCAGCTTCGGCGGGAGGGGCACCGGGGAGCTGTTTTTT
NA	NA	TRBV6-1	TRBJ1-2	CASSLLGLHYGYTF	TGTGCCAGCAGTTTATTGGGACTGCACTATGGCTACACCTTC
NA	NA	TRBV5-1	TRBJ2-7	CASSEGGGANEQYF	TGCGCCAGCAGCGAGGGAGGGGGGGCGAACGAGCAGTACTTC
TRBD1	NA	TRBV18	TRBJ1-1	CASSPTGGLTEAFF	TGTGCCAGCTCACCGACAGGGGGCCTGACTGAAGCTTTCTTT
NA	NA	TRBV7-9	TRBJ1-1	CASSPTQASEAFF	TGTGCCAGCAGCCCTACACAGGCCTCTGAAGCTTTCTTT
TRBD1	NA	TRBV19	TRBJ2-5	CASTPGQGLRETQYF	TGTGCCAGTACTCCGGGACAGGGCCTGAGAGAGACCCAGTACTTC
TRBD2	NA	TRBV19	TRBJ2-7	CASSISRGDHYEQYF	TGTGCCAGTAGTATTTCTCGGGGGGACCACTACGAGCAGTACTTC
TRBD1	NA	TRBV11-2	TRBJ1-3	CASSLAGGYSGNTIYF	TGTGCCAGCAGCTTAGCAGGGGGTTACTCTGGAAACACCATATATTTT
TRBD1	NA	TRBV2	TRBJ1-5	CASRDRDLGNQPQHF	TGTGCCAGCAGGGACAGGGATTTAGGCAATCAGCCCCAGCATTTT